This TCR beta chain was sequenced in a study of blood T cell repertoires in COVID-19. Study overall: Collection of acute and convalescent COVID-19 samples took place in the United States, Italy and Spain.

Germline CDR1 LGHNA, CDR2 YSLEER. Trimming shortened V by 4 bases and J by 4 bases, and 17 bases separated the two germline ends. The CDR3 length is 16 residues. One Seattle source followed patients from active infection through their disease course. The repertoire was sequenced with immunoSEQ multiplex PCR; TCRdb's copy has only in-frame clones and lacks some. The sample carries 250,000 to 350,000 clones, 70% to 85% recorded once. The sequence derives from a human donor with COVID-19, enrolled during active disease. The donor label of this sample is uncertain. The chain links TRBV4-3 to TRBJ2-1, with D uncertain. Sequencing was done on a sample of peripheral blood. CDR3 sequence (DNA): TGCGCCAGCAGCCGCCTGGTGGGCAATAGTTACAATGAGCAGTTCTTC. Translated, it gives CASSRLVGNSYNEQFF.